The subject of this entry is one TCR beta chain. Its antigen is unidentified. The data are from a study of cytomegalovirus exposure and HLA in healthy donors. Findings of the study overall: Per a later analysis, 15,000 to 20,000 TCR beta sequences showed association with HLA alleles at 0.05 false discovery rate. It emerged from a later analysis that several of the most significant clusters appeared to be linked to common viral pathogens.

The germline gives CDR1 SGHNT, CDR2 YYREEE (reference sequence). V lost 1 base and J lost 10, with 15 bases in between. The CDR3 has 15 residues. The PCR had 60 Vbeta and 13 Jbeta primers. Clones were read by immunoSEQ multiplex PCR, and TCRdb kept only the in-frame ones, dropping some. Here the sample spans fewer than 150,000 clones, around 77% being singletons. This clonotype was obtained from a man aged 50 to 59 in good health and CMV-seropositive. The V and J genes are TRBV5-4 and TRBJ1-6; D call uncertain. Sequences were obtained from PBMCs. The CDR3 loop is CASSLWRAPVSPLHF. In DNA form, the CDR3 reads TGTGCCAGCAGCTTGTGGCGGGCCCCTGTATCACCCCTCCACTTT.